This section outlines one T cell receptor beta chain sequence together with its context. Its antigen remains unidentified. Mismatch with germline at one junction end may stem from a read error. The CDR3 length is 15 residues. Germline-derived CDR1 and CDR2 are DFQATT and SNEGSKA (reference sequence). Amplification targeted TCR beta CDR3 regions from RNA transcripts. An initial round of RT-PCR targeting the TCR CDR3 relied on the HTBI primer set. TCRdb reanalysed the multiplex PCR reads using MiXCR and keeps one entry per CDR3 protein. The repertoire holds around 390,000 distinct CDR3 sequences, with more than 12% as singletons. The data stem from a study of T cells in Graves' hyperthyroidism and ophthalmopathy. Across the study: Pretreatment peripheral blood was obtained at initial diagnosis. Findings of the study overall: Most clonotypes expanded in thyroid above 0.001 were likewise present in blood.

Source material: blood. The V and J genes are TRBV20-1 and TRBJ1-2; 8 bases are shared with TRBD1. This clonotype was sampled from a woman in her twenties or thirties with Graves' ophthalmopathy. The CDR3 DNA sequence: TGCAGTGCTCGAGAACCGGACAGGGTTAACTATGGCTACACCTTC. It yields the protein CSAREPDRVNYGYTF.